This TCR beta chain was identified in a study of metastatic and nonmetastatic thyroid tumors. Whole-study context: The authors compared repertoires across blood and tumor or nodule tissue from malignant and benign thyroid patients.

Deletions cut 5 bases from V and 4 bases from J, with 27 bases between. The CDR3 covers 20 residues. CDR1 and CDR2 from the germline V gene are MNHNS and SASEGT. Using MiXCR, TCRdb reanalyzed the PCR reads. This table holds just over 15,000 clones, around 3.8% found once. Among the patients, none had received any treatment before thyroid surgery. This TCR came from a female donor with papillary thyroid cancer or a benign thyroid nodule (not recorded which). Some clones in this sample may be carry-over from other donors' samples. The specimen was tumor tissue. The gene calls are TRBV6-1 and TRBJ2-6; D may be TRBD2 (5 bases). The CDR3 is CASSQYAGPIGIGGANVLTF. In DNA form, the CDR3 reads TGTGCCAGCAGTCAATATGCAGGCCCAATCGGGATAGGAGGGGCCAACGTCCTGACTTTC.